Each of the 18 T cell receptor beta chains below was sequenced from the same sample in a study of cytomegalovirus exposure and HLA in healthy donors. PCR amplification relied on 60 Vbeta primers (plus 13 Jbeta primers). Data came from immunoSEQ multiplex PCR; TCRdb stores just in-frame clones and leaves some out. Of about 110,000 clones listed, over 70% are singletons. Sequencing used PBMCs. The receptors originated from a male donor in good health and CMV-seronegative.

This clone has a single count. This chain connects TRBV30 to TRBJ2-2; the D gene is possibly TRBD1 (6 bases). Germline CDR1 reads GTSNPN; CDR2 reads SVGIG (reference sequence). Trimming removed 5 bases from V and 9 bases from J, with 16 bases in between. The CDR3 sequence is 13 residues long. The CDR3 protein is CAWSSFGTRELFF. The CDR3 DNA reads TGTGCCTGGTCAAGCTTCGGGACACGGGAGCTGTTTTTT.

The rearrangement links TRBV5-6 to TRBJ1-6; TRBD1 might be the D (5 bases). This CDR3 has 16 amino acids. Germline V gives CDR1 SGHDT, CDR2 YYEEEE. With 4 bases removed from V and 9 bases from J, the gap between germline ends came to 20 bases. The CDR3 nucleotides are TGTGCCAGCAGCCCGCGGATGGCAGGGCGCGCTTCACCCCTCCACTTT. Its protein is CASSPRMAGRASPLHF.

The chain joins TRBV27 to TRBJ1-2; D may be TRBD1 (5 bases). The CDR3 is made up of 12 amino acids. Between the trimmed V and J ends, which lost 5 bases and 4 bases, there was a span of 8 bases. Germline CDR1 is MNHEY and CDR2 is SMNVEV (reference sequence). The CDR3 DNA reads TGTGCCAGCAGTCCCCAGGGCTATGGCTACACCTTC. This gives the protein CASSPQGYGYTF.

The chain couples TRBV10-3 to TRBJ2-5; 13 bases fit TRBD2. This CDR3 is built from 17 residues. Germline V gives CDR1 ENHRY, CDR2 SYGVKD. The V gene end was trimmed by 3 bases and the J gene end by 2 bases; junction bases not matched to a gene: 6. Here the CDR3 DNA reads TGTGCCATCAGTGATTTCGGACTAGCGGGAGAGCAAGAGACCCAGTACTTC. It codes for CAISDFGLAGEQETQYF.

Here the CDR3 DNA reads TGTGCCAGCAGCTTTCCCCAGGGGACTGGAAACACCATATATTTT. Its translation: CASSFPQGTGNTIYF. The rearrangement links TRBV11-3 to TRBJ1-3, with a possible D match to TRBD1 (6 bases). The CDR3 runs 15 residues. The germline gives CDR1 SGHNT, CDR2 YENEEA. V was pared by 3 bases and J by 2 bases, with 11 bases between.

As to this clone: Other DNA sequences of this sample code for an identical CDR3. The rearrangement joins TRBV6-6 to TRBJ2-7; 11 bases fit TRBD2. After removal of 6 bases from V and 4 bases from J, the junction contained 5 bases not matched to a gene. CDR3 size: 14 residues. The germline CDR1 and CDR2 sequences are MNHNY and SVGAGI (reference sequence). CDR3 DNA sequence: TGTGCCAGCAGAACAGGGACTAGCGGATACGAGCAGTACTTC. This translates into CASRTGTSGYEQYF.

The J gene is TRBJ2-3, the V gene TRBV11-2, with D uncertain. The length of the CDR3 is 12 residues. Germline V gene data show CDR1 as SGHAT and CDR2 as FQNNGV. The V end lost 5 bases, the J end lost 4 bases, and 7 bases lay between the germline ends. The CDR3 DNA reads TGTGCCAGCAGCCGCGAGGCAGATACGCAGTATTTT. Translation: CASSREADTQYF.

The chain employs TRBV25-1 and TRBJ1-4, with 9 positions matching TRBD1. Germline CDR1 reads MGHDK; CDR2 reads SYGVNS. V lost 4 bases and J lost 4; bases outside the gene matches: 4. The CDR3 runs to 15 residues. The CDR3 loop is CASSAPGQGNEKLFF. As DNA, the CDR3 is TGTGCCAGCAGTGCCCCGGGACAGGGTAATGAAAAACTGTTTTTT.

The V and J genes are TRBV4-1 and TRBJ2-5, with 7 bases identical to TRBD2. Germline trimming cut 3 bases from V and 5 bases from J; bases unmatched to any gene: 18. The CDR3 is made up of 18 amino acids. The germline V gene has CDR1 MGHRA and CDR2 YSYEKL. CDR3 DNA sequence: TGCGCCAGCAGCCAGCGGGGGTCTAGCGGAAATCGGCAGGAGACCCAGTACTTC. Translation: CASSQRGSSGNRQETQYF.

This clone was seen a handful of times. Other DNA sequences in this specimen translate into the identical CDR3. For the CDR3, the DNA is TGCGCCAGCAGCTTGGCAGGGGGGTACTACGAGCAGTACTTC. The encoded protein is CASSLAGGYYEQYF. This rearrangement joins TRBV5-1 to TRBJ2-7; D is perhaps TRBD1 (7 bases). V shed 0 bases and J shed 3 bases, with 10 bases lying between them. Germline CDR1 is SGHRS and CDR2 is YFSETQ. The CDR3 loop spans 14 amino acids.

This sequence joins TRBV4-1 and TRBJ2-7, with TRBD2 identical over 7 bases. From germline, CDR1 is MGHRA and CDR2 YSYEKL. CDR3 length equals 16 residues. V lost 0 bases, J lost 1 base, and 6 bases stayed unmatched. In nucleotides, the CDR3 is TGCGCCAGCAGCCAAGAAACACAGCGGGGTTCCTACGAGCAGTACTTC. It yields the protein CASSQETQRGSYEQYF.

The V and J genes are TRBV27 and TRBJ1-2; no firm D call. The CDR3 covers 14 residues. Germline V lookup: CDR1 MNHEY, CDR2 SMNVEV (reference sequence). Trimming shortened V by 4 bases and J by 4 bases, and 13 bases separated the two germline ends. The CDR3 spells CASSSSGVGYGYTF. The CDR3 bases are TGTGCCAGCAGTTCGAGCGGAGTAGGCTATGGCTACACCTTC.

The CDR3 protein is CASSLAQGPDTQYF. As DNA, the CDR3 is TGCGCCAGCAGCTTGGCACAGGGTCCAGATACGCAGTATTTT. V gene TRBV5-1 combines with J gene TRBJ2-3, with D perhaps matching TRBD1 (6 bases). The CDR3 loop spans 14 amino acids. Per germline, CDR1 SGHRS and CDR2 YFSETQ. V lost 0 bases and J 4 bases, leaving 9 bases between the germline ends. Full variable domain (remainder filled in from reference TRBV5-1 and TRBJ2-3): KAGVTQTPRYLIKTRGQQVTLSCSPISGHRSVSWYQQTPGQGLQFLFEYFSETQRNKGNFPGRFSGRQFSNSRSEMNVSTLELGDSALYLCASSLAQGPDTQYFGPGTRLTVL.

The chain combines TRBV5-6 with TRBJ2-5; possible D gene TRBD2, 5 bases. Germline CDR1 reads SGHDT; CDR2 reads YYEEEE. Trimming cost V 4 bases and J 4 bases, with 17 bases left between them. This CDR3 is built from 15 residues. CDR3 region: CASSDSSGPGETQYF. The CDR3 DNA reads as TGTGCCAGCAGCGACTCAAGCGGACCGGGAGAGACCCAGTACTTC.

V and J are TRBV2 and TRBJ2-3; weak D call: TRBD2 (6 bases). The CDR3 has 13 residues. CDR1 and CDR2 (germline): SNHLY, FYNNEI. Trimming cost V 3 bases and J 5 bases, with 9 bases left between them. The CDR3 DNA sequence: TGTGCCAGCAGTGACGCCGGGGGAGATACGCAGTATTTT. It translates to CASSDAGGDTQYF. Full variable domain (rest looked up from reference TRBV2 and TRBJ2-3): EPEVTQTPSHQVTQMGQEVILRCVPISNHLYFYWYRQILGQKVEFLVSFYNNEISEKSEIFDDQFSVERPDGSNFTLKIRSTKLEDSAMYFCASSDAGGDTQYFGPGTRLTVL.

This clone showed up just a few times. CDR3: CASSIGQGASNQPQHF. Written as DNA, the CDR3 is TGTGCCAGTAGTATAGGGCAGGGGGCTTCCAATCAGCCCCAGCATTTT. The rearrangement joins TRBV19 to TRBJ1-5; 8 nucleotides align to TRBD1. Germline CDR1 and CDR2: LNHDA and SQIVND (reference sequence). The CDR3 totals 16 residues. Unmatched junction bases numbered 5, after V lost 1 base and J lost 3 bases.

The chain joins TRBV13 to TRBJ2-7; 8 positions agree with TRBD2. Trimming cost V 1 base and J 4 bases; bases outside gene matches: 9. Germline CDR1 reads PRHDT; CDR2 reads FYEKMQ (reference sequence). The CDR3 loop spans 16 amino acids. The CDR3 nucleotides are TGTGCCAGCAGCTTAGCGACCGGGACTAGGAGATACGAGCAGTACTTC. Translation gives CASSLATGTRRYEQYF. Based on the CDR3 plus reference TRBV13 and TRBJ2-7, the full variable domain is AAGVIQSPRHLIKEKRETATLKCYPIPRHDTVYWYQQGPGQDPQFLISFYEKMQSDKGSIPDRFSAQQFSDYHSELNMSSLELGDSALYFCASSLATGTRRYEQYFGPGTRLTVT.

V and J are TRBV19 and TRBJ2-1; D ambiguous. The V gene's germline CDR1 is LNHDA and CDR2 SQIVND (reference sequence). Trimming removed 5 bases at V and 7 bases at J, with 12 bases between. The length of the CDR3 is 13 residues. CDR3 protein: CASSLIHRNEQFF. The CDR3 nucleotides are TGTGCCAGTAGTCTAATTCATCGGAATGAGCAGTTCTTC. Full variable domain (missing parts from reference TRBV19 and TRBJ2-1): DGGITQSPKYLFRKEGQNVTLSCEQNLNHDAMYWYRQDPGQGLRLIYYSQIVNDFQKGDIAEGYSVSREKKESFPLTVTSAQKNPTAFYLCASSLIHRNEQFFGPGTRLTVL.